Listed here are 25 T cell receptor beta chains from one sample, sequenced in a study of cytomegalovirus exposure and HLA in healthy donors. The PCR ran on 60 Vbeta and 13 Jbeta primers. Sequenced by immunoSEQ multiplex PCR; TCRdb stores in-frame clones only, minus some. The repertoire holds about 140,000 clones, with roughly 77% as singletons. The sample taken for sequencing was PBMCs. Receptor source: a woman in her twenties or thirties in good health and CMV-seronegative.

This clone was seen more than once but under ten times. This chain joins TRBV19 and TRBJ1-6; possible D gene TRBD1, 6 bases. Germline lookup yields CDR1 LNHDA and CDR2 SQIVND (reference sequence). This CDR3 contains 13 residues. Trimming stripped 8 bases from V and 7 bases from J, with 12 bases between. CDR3 in amino acids: CASSGHPNSPLHF. The DNA of the CDR3 is TGTGCCAGTTCGGGACACCCGAATTCACCCCTCCACTTT.

The chain joins TRBV4-2 to TRBJ1-5, with D possibly TRBD1 on 6 matching bases. Germline CDR1 and CDR2: LGHNA and YNFKEQ. Trimming removed 0 bases from V and 4 bases from J, with 7 bases in between. This CDR3 has 14 amino acids. The CDR3 coding sequence is TGTGCCAGCAGCCAAGATCAGGGGAATCAGCCCCAGCATTTT. Translation: CASSQDQGNQPQHF.

The genes are TRBV6-5 and TRBJ2-3; 7 positions agree with TRBD1. Trimming cost V 7 bases and J 2 bases; bases outside gene matches: 6. Germline V lookup: CDR1 MNHEY, CDR2 SVGAGI. The CDR3 runs 14 residues. Here the CDR3 DNA reads TGTGCCAGCACCCGGGACAGTTTCACAGATACGCAGTATTTT. This encodes CASTRDSFTDTQYF.

The V and J genes are TRBV30 and TRBJ1-4; D uncertain. Trimming stripped 0 bases from V and 8 bases from J, with 16 bases between. This CDR3 has 15 residues. Germline lookup yields CDR1 GTSNPN and CDR2 SVGIG (reference sequence). This CDR3 is CAWSVLRAASEKLFF. CDR3 coding DNA: TGTGCCTGGAGTGTACTGAGGGCAGCTAGCGAAAAACTGTTTTTT.

The chain links TRBV10-2 to TRBJ2-5; D might be TRBD1 (6 bases). V lost 3 bases and J lost 4, with 18 bases in between. The CDR3 is made up of 16 amino acids. Germline V CDR1 and CDR2: WSHSY, SAAADI. In DNA form, the CDR3 reads TGCGCCAGCAGTGACCCTATTAGGGGGATAGGAGAGACCCAGTACTTC. This gives the protein CASSDPIRGIGETQYF.

The chain has TRBV18 and TRBJ2-5; no definite D call. The V and J ends lost 5 bases and 5 bases respectively, with 15 bases between them. Germline lookup yields CDR1 KGHSH and CDR2 LQKENI. The CDR3 extends over 14 amino acids. The DNA for the CDR3 is TGTGCCAGCTCAGCTCCACAGTTAGGTGAGACCCAGTACTTC. Translation: CASSAPQLGETQYF.

As to this clone: The sample contains more than one DNA sequence encoding this CDR3. The rearrangement links TRBV19 to TRBJ2-5; 8 bases line up with TRBD2. With V trimmed by 5 bases and J by 2 bases, 7 bases remained unmatched. Germline V gene lookup returns CDR1 LNHDA and CDR2 SQIVND (reference sequence). The CDR3 extends over 15 amino acids. The CDR3 is CASSRAGATQETQYF. The CDR3 region has the DNA TGTGCCAGTAGTCGAGCGGGAGCTACTCAAGAGACCCAGTACTTC.

A few counts support this clone. The sample has other DNA sequences that encode this CDR3 too. DNA of the CDR3: TGTGCCAGCAGCTTGGGGGGTGGCTACACCTTC. Translating gives CASSLGGGYTF. The chain recombines TRBV11-2 with TRBJ1-2; weak D call: TRBD1 (5 bases). Germline V gene sequence: CDR1 SGHAT, CDR2 FQNNGV. Trimming removed 3 bases at V and 7 bases at J, with 6 bases between. This CDR3 is 11 amino acids long.

This clone showed up just a few times. This chain links TRBV4-3 with TRBJ1-2, with unresolved D. The V end was cut by 0 bases, the J end by 5 bases, with 13 bases between. Germline CDR1 LGHNA, CDR2 YSLEER. The CDR3 has 15 amino acids. This chain's CDR3 is CASSQERVVGYGYTF. The CDR3 DNA is TGCGCCAGCAGCCAAGAACGGGTCGTCGGATATGGCTACACCTTC.

The chain combines TRBV7-8 with TRBJ2-2; 15 bases agree with TRBD2. Trimming took 5 bases from V and 6 from J; bases not matched to a gene: 13. The CDR3 is 19 residues long. Per the germline V gene, CDR1 is SGHVS and CDR2 is FQNEAQ. CDR3 nucleotide sequence: TGTGCCAGCAGCCATGTCCCGGGACTAGCGGGGGGTCTGTCCGGGGAGCTGTTTTTT. Protein product: CASSHVPGLAGGLSGELFF. Full variable domain (missing parts from reference TRBV7-8 and TRBJ2-2): GAGVSQSPRYKVAKRGQDVALRCDPISGHVSLFWYQQALGQGPEFLTYFQNEAQLDKSGLPSDRFFAERPEGSVSTLKIQRTQQEDSAVYLCASSHVPGLAGGLSGELFFGEGSRLTVL.

The chain has TRBV4-1 and TRBJ2-2; 8 nucleotides align to TRBD2. This CDR3 is built from 15 residues. The trim removed 5 bases at V and 6 bases at J, leaving 8 bases unmatched. Germline assignment: CDR1 MGHRA and CDR2 YSYEKL. The CDR3 loop reads CASSSQRESPGELFF. Here the CDR3 DNA reads TGCGCCAGCAGCTCTCAGCGGGAGTCCCCCGGGGAGCTGTTTTTT.

The V and J genes are TRBV7-8 and TRBJ1-1, with D maybe TRBD1 (5 bases). This CDR3 region has 13 residues. The V end lost 0 bases, the J end lost 7 bases, and 9 bases lay between the germline ends. CDR1 SGHVS and CDR2 FQNEAQ come from the germline V gene. The CDR3 sequence: CASSLASRDEAFF. In nucleotides, the CDR3 is TGTGCCAGCAGCTTAGCGTCCAGGGATGAAGCTTTCTTT.

This clone occurred once. V gene TRBV21-1 combines with J gene TRBJ1-4; TRBD1, the table's D call, lacks a check against the DNA. TRBV21-1 is an annotated pseudogene. This CDR3 is 21 amino acids long. This CDR3 reads CAAPDPDAGAVTLGSNEKLFF. In DNA, the CDR3 is TGTGCCGCCCCAGATCCCGACGCAGGGGCCGTGACCCTTGGGTCTAATGAAAAACTGTTTTTT.

Concerning this clone: Sequence at one end of the junction differs from germline and may be a read error. This chain links TRBV7-9 with TRBJ1-2, with D hard to call. This CDR3 has 13 residues. Germline-derived CDR1 and CDR2 are SEHNR and FQNEAQ (reference sequence). The CDR3 loop reads CSSSPQVYYGYTF. Here the CDR3 DNA reads TGTTCCAGCAGCCCCCAGGTGTACTATGGCTACACCTTC.

This chain joins TRBV30 and TRBJ1-1; 9 positions match TRBD1. CDR1 is GTSNPN, CDR2 SVGIG, per germline (reference sequence). V shed 0 bases, J shed 3 bases, and the junction held 20 bases outside the gene matches. This CDR3 is built from 20 residues. CDR3 in amino acids: CAWSVVHYLGGTGKDTEAFF. The CDR3 bases are TGTGCCTGGAGTGTCGTCCATTATCTGGGGGGGACAGGGAAGGACACTGAAGCTTTCTTT.

The chain has TRBV7-6 and TRBJ2-2, with D possibly being TRBD2 (5 bases). Germline CDR1 is SGHVS and CDR2 is FNYEAQ. This CDR3 spans 16 amino acids. The V and J ends lost 5 bases and 2 bases respectively, with 15 bases between them. The CDR3 nucleotides read TGTGCCAGCAGCCTGCAGGCGGGCGTAAACACCGGGGAGCTGTTTTTT. Translating it yields CASSLQAGVNTGELFF.

Only a few counts were recorded for this clone. V and J are TRBV7-9 and TRBJ2-5; D unclear. Germline values: CDR1 SEHNR, CDR2 FQNEAQ (reference sequence). This CDR3 comprises 12 residues. The germline V and J ends were trimmed by 1 base and 5 bases, with 5 bases remaining between them. The CDR3 nucleotides read TGTGCCAGCAGCTTAGGGCGGGAGACCCAGTACTTC. Encoded protein: CASSLGRETQYF. Full variable domain (missing parts from reference TRBV7-9 and TRBJ2-5): DTGVSQNPRHKITKRGQNVTFRCDPISEHNRLYWYRQTLGQGPEFLTYFQNEAQLEKSRLLSDRFSAERPKGSFSTLEIQRTEQGDSAMYLCASSLGRETQYFGPGTRLLVL.

The chain employs TRBV6-5 and TRBJ2-7; weak D call: TRBD1 (6 bases). Trimming cost V 2 bases and J 0 bases, with 14 bases left between them. Looked up from germline, CDR1 is MNHEY and CDR2 is SVGAGI. This CDR3 has 16 residues. As DNA, the CDR3 is TGTGCCAGCAGTTACGCCGGACAGTGGAGCTCCTACGAGCAGTACTTC. Translated, it gives CASSYAGQWSSYEQYF.

This chain links TRBV6-1 with TRBJ2-5; D is possibly TRBD1 (6 bases). Per the germline V gene, CDR1 is MNHNS and CDR2 is SASEGT. Trimming took 2 bases from V and 4 from J, leaving 11 bases between them. This CDR3 is 14 amino acids long. CDR3 in DNA: TGTGCCAGCAGTGAACATATGGGGGCAGAGACCCAGTACTTC. It specifies CASSEHMGAETQYF.

Only a few counts were recorded for this clone. The V call is TRBV7-9, the J call TRBJ1-2, with 8 bases identical to TRBD1. The CDR3 covers 11 residues. Germline CDR1 reads SEHNR; CDR2 reads FQNEAQ (reference sequence). V shed 6 bases and J 8 bases; nucleotides not matched to a gene: 2. CDR3 coding DNA: TGTGCCAGCAGTGCAGGGGGCGGCTACACCTTC. This gives the protein CASSAGGGYTF.

V and J are TRBV9 and TRBJ2-1; tentative D call: TRBD2 (7 bases). V lost 4 bases, J lost 6 bases, and 17 bases lay in between. The CDR3 contains 15 residues. Per the germline V gene, CDR1 is SGDLS and CDR2 is YYNGEE. The CDR3 loop is CASSPRGGRVNEQFF. The CDR3 DNA reads as TGTGCCAGCAGCCCCAGAGGGGGGAGGGTCAATGAGCAGTTCTTC.

This clone was found a few times. The chain has TRBV6-5 and TRBJ2-1; 7 bases agree with TRBD2. Germline V gives CDR1 MNHEY, CDR2 SVGAGI. Unmatched junction bases numbered 7, after V lost 5 bases and J lost 3 bases. This CDR3 has 15 amino acids. CDR3 bases: TGTGCCAGCAGTCCCCGGGACTACGGCTACAATGAGCAGTTCTTC. Its translation is CASSPRDYGYNEQFF.

Of note for this clone: The junction departs from germline at one end; a sequencing error may be responsible. V is TRBV7-7 and J is TRBJ1-2, with 8 bases identical to TRBD1. Germline lookup yields CDR1 SSHAT and CDR2 FNYEAQ (reference sequence). The CDR3 loop spans 14 amino acids. The CDR3 loop reads CASRRQGINYGYTF. CDR3 bases: TGTGCTAGCAGAAGACAGGGGATTAACTATGGCTACACCTTC.

V is TRBV9 and J is TRBJ2-1; 11 bases map to TRBD2. V lost 7 bases and J lost 7; bases outside the gene matches: 7. Germline CDR1 is SGDLS and CDR2 is YYNGEE. There are 14 residues in the CDR3. The CDR3 region is CASGLAGGQNEQFF. CDR3 coding DNA: TGTGCCAGCGGGCTAGCGGGGGGCCAAAATGAGCAGTTCTTC.

This chain connects TRBV7-6 to TRBJ2-3; a possible D gene is TRBD1 (5 bases). V lost 2 bases and J 5 bases, leaving 17 bases between the germline ends. The CDR3 runs 16 residues. Germline-derived CDR1 and CDR2 are SGHVS and FNYEAQ. CDR3 sequence: CASSLWTPKARDTQYF. The CDR3 region has the DNA TGTGCCAGCAGCTTATGGACACCCAAGGCGCGAGATACGCAGTATTTT.